This record covers a single TCR beta chain. What it binds is unknown. These data are taken from a study of T cell responses to AZD1222 COVID-19 vaccine. Study as a whole: Second-dose timings of about 4 or about 12 weeks were pooled.

Produced via immunoSEQ multiplex PCR; TCRdb's table is partial and in-frame only. Counted here are approximately 100,000 clones, 70% to 90% occurring once; the ten biggest clones make up 1.4%. Study-wide results and caveats: The peak T cell response came first, and repertoires were sampled only after it. A reported finding is that nearly half of spike-specific TCRs target unmutated variant regions.

Per germline, CDR1 SGHRS and CDR2 YFSETQ. This CDR3 is built from 13 residues. The ends were cut back, 1 base at V and 3 bases at J, with 7 bases in the middle. Sequences were derived from peripheral blood, sampled on day 0 of AZD1222 vaccination. The V call is TRBV5-1, the J call TRBJ1-1; no firm D call. This TCR derives from an adult in good health. CDR3 region: CASSLWGDTEAFF. In DNA form, the CDR3 reads TGCGCCAGCAGCTTGTGGGGAGACACTGAAGCTTTCTTT.